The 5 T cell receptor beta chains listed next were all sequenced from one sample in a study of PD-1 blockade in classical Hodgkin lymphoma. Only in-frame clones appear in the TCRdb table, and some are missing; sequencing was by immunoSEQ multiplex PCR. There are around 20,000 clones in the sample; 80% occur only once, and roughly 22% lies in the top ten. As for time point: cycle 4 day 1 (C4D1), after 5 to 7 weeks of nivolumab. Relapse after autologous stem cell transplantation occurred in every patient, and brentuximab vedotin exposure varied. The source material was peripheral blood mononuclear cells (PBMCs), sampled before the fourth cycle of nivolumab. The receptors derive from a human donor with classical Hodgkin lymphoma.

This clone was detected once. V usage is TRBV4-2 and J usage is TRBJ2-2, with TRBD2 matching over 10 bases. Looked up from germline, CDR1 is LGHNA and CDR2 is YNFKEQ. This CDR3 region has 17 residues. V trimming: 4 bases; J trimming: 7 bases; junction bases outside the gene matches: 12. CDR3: CASSPLAGGPQDGELFF. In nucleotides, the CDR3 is TGTGCCAGCAGCCCGTTAGCGGGGGGCCCCCAGGACGGGGAGCTGTTTTTT.

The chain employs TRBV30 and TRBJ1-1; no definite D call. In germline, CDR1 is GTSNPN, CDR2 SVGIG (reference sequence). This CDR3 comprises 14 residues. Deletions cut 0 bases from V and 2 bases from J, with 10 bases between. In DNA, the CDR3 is TGTGCCTGGAGTGTAGGGTCAGCTAACACTGAAGCTTTCTTT. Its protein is CAWSVGSANTEAFF.

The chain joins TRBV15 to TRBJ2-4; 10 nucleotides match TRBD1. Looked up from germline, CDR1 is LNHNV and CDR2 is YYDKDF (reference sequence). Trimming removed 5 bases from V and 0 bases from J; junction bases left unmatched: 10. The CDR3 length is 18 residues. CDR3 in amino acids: CATSGWDRGFLAKNIQYF. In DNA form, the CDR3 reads TGTGCCACCAGCGGTTGGGACAGGGGCTTCCTAGCCAAAAACATTCAGTACTTC.

The CDR3: CASTPGDWGDSPLHF. The CDR3 DNA reads TGCGCCAGCACCCCAGGGGACTGGGGGGATTCACCCCTCCACTTT. The J gene is TRBJ1-6, the V gene TRBV23-1, with D possibly TRBD1 on 6 matching bases. TRBV23-1 counts as an open reading frame of uncertain function. V was pared by 7 bases and J by 8 bases, with 18 bases between. CDR3 length equals 15 residues.

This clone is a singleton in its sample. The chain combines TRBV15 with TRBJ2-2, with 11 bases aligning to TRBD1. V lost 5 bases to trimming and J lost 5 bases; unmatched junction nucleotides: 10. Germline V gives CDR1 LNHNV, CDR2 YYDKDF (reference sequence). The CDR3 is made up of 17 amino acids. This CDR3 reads CATSPPSGQGETGELFF. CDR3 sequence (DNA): TGTGCCACCAGCCCCCCGTCGGGACAGGGGGAGACCGGGGAGCTGTTTTTT.